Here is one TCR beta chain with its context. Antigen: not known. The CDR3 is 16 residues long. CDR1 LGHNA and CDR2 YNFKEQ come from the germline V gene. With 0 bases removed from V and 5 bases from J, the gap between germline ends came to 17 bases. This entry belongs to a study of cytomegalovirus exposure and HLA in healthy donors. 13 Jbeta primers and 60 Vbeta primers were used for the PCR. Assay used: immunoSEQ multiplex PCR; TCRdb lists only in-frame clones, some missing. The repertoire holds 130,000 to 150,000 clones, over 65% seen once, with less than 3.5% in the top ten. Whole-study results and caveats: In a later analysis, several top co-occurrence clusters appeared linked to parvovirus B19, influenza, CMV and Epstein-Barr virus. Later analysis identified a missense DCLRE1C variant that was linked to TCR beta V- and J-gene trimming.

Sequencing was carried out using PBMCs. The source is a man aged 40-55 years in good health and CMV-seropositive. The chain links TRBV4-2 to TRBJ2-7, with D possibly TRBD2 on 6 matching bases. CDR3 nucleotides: TGTGCCAGCAGCCAAGATTGGGCGGAGGGTGGGGACGAGCAGTACTTC. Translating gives CASSQDWAEGGDEQYF.